This T cell receptor (beta chain) was identified during a study of beta chain features in type 1 diabetes. The sequenced template was cDNA made from the entire isolated RNA. Mean read depth for naive, central memory and regulatory T cell samples was around 3.5 million reads. Assay used: immunoSEQ multiplex PCR; TCRdb lists only in-frame clones, some missing. The data show 400,000 to 550,000 clones, more than 9.5% seen once. This CDR3 contains 17 residues. V was trimmed by 5 bases and J by 2 bases, leaving 20 bases between them. From germline, CDR1 is ENHRY and CDR2 SYGVKD. This clone showed up just a few times.

This rearrangement joins TRBV10-3 to TRBJ2-3; D perhaps matches TRBD2 (5 bases). Specimen: naive CD4+ T cells from blood. This clonotype originated in a woman aged 18-29 years in good health. Here the CDR3 reads CAISPGVGVTNTDTQYF. In DNA form, the CDR3 reads TGTGCCATCAGTCCCGGGGTTGGGGTGACTAACACAGATACGCAGTATTTT.